The clone carrying this TCR beta chain has a single count. The antigen is unknown. Germline CDR1 MNHNS, CDR2 SASEGT. The CDR3 extends over 17 amino acids. V lost 4 bases, J lost 4 bases, and 10 bases stayed unmatched. A second PCR of roughly 6 to 12 cycles used a sample-barcoded 5' primer and a J-beta primer mix. TCRdb reprocessed the 5' RACE reads with MiXCR, giving one entry per CDR3 protein. The sample contains hundreds of thousands of distinct CDR3 sequences, 25% of which appear only once. The data derive from a study of blood T cells in healthy people across ages. Study results and limitations: It was not known whether donors were CMV positive (a possible confounder of expanded clonotype changes). Percentage of naive T cells showed a strong correlation with TCR beta diversity.

These records were also assigned to another study, of T cells of mothers and their children. Per that paper: TCR recombination output is shaped by thymic selection similarly in related and unrelated pairs. An overlap that was slightly higher, though non-significant, was seen in related mother-child pairs versus unrelated pairs.

The chain carries TRBV6-1 and TRBJ2-5, with TRBD2 identical over 12 bases. Sequenced: blood. The clonotype was recovered from a boy aged 5-17 years in good health. DNA for the CDR3: TGTGCCAGCAGTGGACCTAGCGGGAGGGCGGATAGAGAGACCCAGTACTTC. Encoded protein: CASSGPSGRADRETQYF.